The sequence of this TCR beta chain was determined in a study of blood T cell repertoires in COVID-19. Study-wide context: T cells, B-cell-depleted T cells, or PBMCs supplied cDNA or gDNA.

Germline V lookup: CDR1 MNHEY, CDR2 SMNVEV (reference sequence). V lost 5 bases to trimming and J lost 4 bases, with 9 bases between them. CDR3 length equals 13 residues. Methods used by the authors: How many nucleated cells were present was estimated from reference gene primer amplification. TCRdb keeps only in-frame clones here, not all; method: immunoSEQ multiplex PCR. V, J and clone size are those of that table, while D and trimming were read from the DNA. Among 180,000 or so clones, approximately 86% were seen once, and the ten largest hold roughly 8%. The material sequenced was peripheral blood. The chain combines TRBV27 with TRBJ1-3, with TRBD1 as a possible D gene (6 bases). This receptor was obtained from a man aged 55-75 years with acute or convalescent COVID-19. The CDR3 DNA reads TGTGCCAGCAGTACAGGGTACGGAAACACCATATATTTT. This gives the protein CASSTGYGNTIYF.